Each of the 8 T cell receptor beta chains below was sequenced from the same sample in a study of cytomegalovirus exposure and HLA in healthy donors. Researchers ran the PCR with 60 Vbeta and 13 Jbeta primers. This table comes from immunoSEQ multiplex PCR, and its TCRdb copy is limited to in-frame clones, with some not included. The sample holds about 160,000 clones, roughly 65% seen once. The specimen sequenced was PBMCs. All receptors come from a woman aged 18-30 years in good health and CMV-seropositive.

The chain uses TRBV6-5 and TRBJ1-1; no clear D gene. Looked up from germline, CDR1 is MNHEY and CDR2 is SVGAGI. This CDR3 contains 12 residues. Trimming removed 8 bases from V and 7 bases from J, with 14 bases in between. CDR3 DNA: TGTGCCAGCCATCCGCGCCGTAATGAAGCTTTCTTT. Residues: CASHPRRNEAFF.

The V call is TRBV6-6, the J call TRBJ2-5; tentative D call: TRBD2 (5 bases). The end of the DNA fits TRBJ2-7 better, so the J call may be wrong. The germline CDR1 and CDR2 sequences are MNHNY and SVGAGI (reference sequence). The CDR3 is 16 amino acids. CDR3 DNA: TGTGCCAGCAGTTACTCGAATACGGGGAGCGCCTACGAGCAGTACTTC. Translated, it gives CASSYSNTGSAYEQYF.

This clone was picked up one time. The CDR3 DNA reads as TGCGCCAGCAGCTTCCCCGGGACTAGCGGGGGGGCTATGACAGATACGCAGTATTTT. Its protein product is CASSFPGTSGGAMTDTQYF. This chain joins TRBV5-1 and TRBJ2-3; 16 nucleotides line up with TRBD2. Germline V CDR1 and CDR2: SGHRS, YFSETQ. The CDR3 is 19 amino acids. V was clipped by 2 bases and J by 3 bases; unmatched bases: 9.

This clone was counted once. This chain connects TRBV2 to TRBJ2-6; 8 positions agree with TRBD1. J was trimmed by 0 bases and V by 7 bases; bases with no gene match: 14. This CDR3 has 19 amino acids. From germline, CDR1 is SNHLY and CDR2 FYNNEI. In DNA form, the CDR3 reads TGTGCCAGCAACCGGGACAGGAGGCAAAGGAGCTCTGGGGCCAACGTCCTGACTTTC. Translating gives CASNRDRRQRSSGANVLTF.

In this sample, this clone turned up once. The chain combines TRBV13 with TRBJ2-1, with 14 bases fitting TRBD2. CDR1 PRHDT and CDR2 FYEKMQ come from the germline V gene (reference sequence). Losses at the gene ends were 3 bases for V and 2 bases for J; bases not matched to a gene: 3. The CDR3 sequence is 17 residues long. The CDR3 DNA reads TGTGCCAGCAGCTTGGGACTAGCGGGGGTTCCCTACAATGAGCAGTTCTTC. This encodes CASSLGLAGVPYNEQFF.

This chain's CDR3 is CAWSPGHGFDEQYF. CDR3 coding DNA: TGTGCCTGGTCTCCGGGACACGGGTTCGACGAGCAGTACTTC. This chain joins TRBV30 and TRBJ2-5; D perhaps matches TRBD1 (6 bases). The assigned J gene may be wrong: the sequence end matches TRBJ2-7 better. The germline V gene has CDR1 GTSNPN and CDR2 SVGIG (reference sequence). CDR3 length: 14 amino acids.

The rearrangement joins TRBV21-1 to TRBJ2-7; TRBD2 is the table's D call and was not checked against the DNA. TRBV21-1 is designated a pseudogene. The CDR3 runs to 16 residues. DNA of the CDR3: TGTGCCAGCAGGCGACTAGCGGGGGGGCCCAGGTACGAGCAGTACTTC. Protein sequence: CASRRLAGGPRYEQYF.

The V call is TRBV5-6, the J call TRBJ1-6; a weak D match, TRBD1 (6 bases). V was cut by 0 bases and J by 8 bases, with 9 bases left in between. CDR3 length: 14 amino acids. Germline CDR1 and CDR2: SGHDT and YYEEEE. The CDR3 nucleotides read TGTGCCAGCAGCTTGGGGCAGGGGCATTCACCCCTCCACTTT. The encoded protein is CASSLGQGHSPLHF.